The source of this T cell receptor (beta chain) is a study of T cell responses to AZD1222 COVID-19 vaccine (dated by TCRdb to about 2021). Regarding the complete study: AZD1222 recipients with second doses at about 4 weeks or about 12 weeks were pooled, because spike-specific TCR depth and breadth did not differ between schedules. A total of about 240 trial participants underwent TCR sequencing, of whom some 210 received two doses of AZD1222 and 26 received two doses of the MenACWY control vaccine. Trial participants were enrolled into age subgroups of 18-55, 56-69 and 70-plus years, which contained around 150, 29 and 61 TCR-sequenced participants, respectively. General findings and caveats noted by the study authors: Because no day 14 peak-response samples were available, the repertoires could be characterized only after the peak T cell response. Reportedly, close to half of the unique spike-specific TCRs recognized epitopes lying outside the regions that are mutated in the B.1.351 and B.1.1.7 variants. After two AZD1222 doses, spike-specific TCR breadth and depth were significantly higher than at day 0 and than in MenACWY recipients. Only five or six AZD1222 recipients were SARS-CoV-2 seropositive at baseline, limiting conclusions about previously exposed vaccinees. CD4 TCRs associated with the vaccine covered the entire spike protein, and the dominant responses were in regions 160-218 and 743-854. In the small 56-69-year group, the increase in depth fell short of significance, most likely because of low power. Participants were mostly white British and included more females than males, and it was suggested by the authors that clonal diversity may have been underestimated.

About this clone itself: Its antigen remains unidentified. Per-nucleotide qualities are absent, and no much larger clonotype sits a single base away.

The CDR3 regions of human TCRbeta chains were analyzed by immunosequencing. The original methods were these. TCRs in the repertoires were compared against a reference library of SARS-CoV-2-specific TCRs that had been generated with the MIRA antigen-specificity platform. Breadth meant the fraction of unique TCRs that were SARS-CoV-2-associated, whereas depth meant the fraction of total T cells that were SARS-CoV-2-associated. Using the MIRA data, each spike-specific TCR was assigned both to the spike region to which the TCR was reactive and to a CD4 or CD8 class. Log10-transformed breadth and depth values were compared by one-way ANOVA with Sidak's multiple comparisons tests. TCRdb stores this immuneACCESS table with in-frame sequences only. Part of the clones is absent; in the studies checked, under half of the shortfall reflects unresolved V genes, and no reason is known for the rest. V, J and clone size reflect that table, while D and trimming were determined from the DNA. Across this sample there are fewer than 120,000 clones, with 87% seen only once. Around 3% of the sample comes from the top ten.

Reading the label with the study, this specimen's time point is: baseline before first vaccination. Vaccinee samples were obtained from the UK trials COV001 and COV002, which included a single-blind randomized controlled phase 2/3 trial of AZD1222 (ChAdOx1 nCoV-19) in healthy adults. Trial participant PBMC samples were collected at day 0 and day 28 after the second dose for TCRbeta chain sequencing. V was cut back by 2 bases and J by 6 bases, leaving a gap of 10 bases between them. The cysteine opens and the phenylalanine closes a CDR3 of 13 amino acids. The DNA shown is the 39-base CDR3, in frame from base 1. From the germline V gene, CDR1 is KGHSH and CDR2 is LQKENI.

The TCR originated in an adult in good health. Recombination linked TRBV18 to TRBJ1-2; no D segment can be confidently identified. The sequenced sample was peripheral blood, obtained on day 0 of AZD1222 vaccination. The DNA is TGTGCCAGCTCACCAGGGCAGGAAAATGGCTACACCTTC. The translation is CASSPGQENGYTF.